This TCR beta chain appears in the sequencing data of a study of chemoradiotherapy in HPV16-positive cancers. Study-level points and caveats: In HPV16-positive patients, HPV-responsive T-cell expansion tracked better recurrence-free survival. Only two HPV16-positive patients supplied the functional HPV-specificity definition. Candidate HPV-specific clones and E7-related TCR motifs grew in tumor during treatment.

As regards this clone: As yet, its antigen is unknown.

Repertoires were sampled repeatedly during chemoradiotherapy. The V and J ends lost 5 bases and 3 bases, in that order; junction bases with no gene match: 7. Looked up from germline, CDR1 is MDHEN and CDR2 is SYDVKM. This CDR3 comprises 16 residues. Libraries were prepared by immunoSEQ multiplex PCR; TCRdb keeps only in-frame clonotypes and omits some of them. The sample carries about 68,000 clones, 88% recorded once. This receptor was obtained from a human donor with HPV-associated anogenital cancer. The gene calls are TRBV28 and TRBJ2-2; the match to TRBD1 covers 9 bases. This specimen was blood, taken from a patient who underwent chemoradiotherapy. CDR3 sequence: CASSPTGGGYTGELFF. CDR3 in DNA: TGTGCCAGCAGTCCGACAGGGGGAGGTTACACCGGGGAGCTGTTTTTT.